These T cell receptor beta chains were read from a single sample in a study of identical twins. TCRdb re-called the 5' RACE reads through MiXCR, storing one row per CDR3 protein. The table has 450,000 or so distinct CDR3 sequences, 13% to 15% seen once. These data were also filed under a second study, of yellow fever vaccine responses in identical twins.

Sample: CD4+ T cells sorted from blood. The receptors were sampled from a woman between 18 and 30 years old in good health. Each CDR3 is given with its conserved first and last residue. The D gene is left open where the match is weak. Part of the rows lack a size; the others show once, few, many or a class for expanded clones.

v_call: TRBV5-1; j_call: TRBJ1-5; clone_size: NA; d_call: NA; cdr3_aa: CASSLQGQGPQHF; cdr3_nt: TGCGCCAGCAGCTTGCAGGGGCAAGGGCCCCAGCATTTT
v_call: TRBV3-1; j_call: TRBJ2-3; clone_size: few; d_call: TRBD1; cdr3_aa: CASSPRTGNSDTQYF; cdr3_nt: TGTGCCAGCAGCCCCCGGACAGGGAACTCAGATACGCAGTATTTT
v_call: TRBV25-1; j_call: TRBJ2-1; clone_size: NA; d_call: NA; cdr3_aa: CASSRRRDGYNEQFF; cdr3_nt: TGTGCCAGCAGTCGCCGCCGGGACGGATACAATGAGCAGTTCTTC
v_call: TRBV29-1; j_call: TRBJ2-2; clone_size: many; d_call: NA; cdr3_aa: CSVEVPRGGGTGELFF; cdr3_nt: TGCAGCGTTGAAGTCCCCAGGGGAGGAGGCACCGGGGAGCTGTTTTTT
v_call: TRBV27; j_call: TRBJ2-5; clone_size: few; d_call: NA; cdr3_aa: CASSSTQTQYF; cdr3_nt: TGTGCCAGCAGTTCAACCCAGACCCAGTACTTC
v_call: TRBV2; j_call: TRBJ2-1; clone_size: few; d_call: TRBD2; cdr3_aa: CASSYKAGGPGEQFF; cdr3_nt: TGTGCCAGCAGTTACAAGGCGGGGGGGCCCGGAGAGCAGTTCTTC
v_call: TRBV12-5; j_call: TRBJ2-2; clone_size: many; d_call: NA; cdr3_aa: CASGLSGLGELFF; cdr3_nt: TGTGCTAGTGGTTTGAGTGGGTTAGGGGAGCTGTTTTTT
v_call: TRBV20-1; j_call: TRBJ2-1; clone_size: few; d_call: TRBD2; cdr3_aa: CSARDNRGTSGNEQFF; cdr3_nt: TGCAGTGCTAGAGATAATCGGGGGACTAGCGGTAATGAGCAGTTCTTC
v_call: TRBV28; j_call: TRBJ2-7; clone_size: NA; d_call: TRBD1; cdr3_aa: CASSTTGTGTYEQYF; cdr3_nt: TGTGCCAGCAGTACCACCGGGACAGGGACTTACGAGCAGTACTTC
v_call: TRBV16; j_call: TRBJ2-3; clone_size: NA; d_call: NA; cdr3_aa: CASSLGQVAADTQYF; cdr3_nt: TGTGCCAGCAGCCTCGGCCAGGTCGCAGCGGATACGCAGTATTTT
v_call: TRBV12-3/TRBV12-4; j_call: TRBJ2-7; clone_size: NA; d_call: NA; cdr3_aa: CASSLGRDSYEQYF; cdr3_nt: TGTGCCAGCAGTTTGGGCAGGGACTCCTACGAGCAGTACTTC
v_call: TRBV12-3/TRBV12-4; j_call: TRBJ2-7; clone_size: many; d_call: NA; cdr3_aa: CASRRTGLSYEQYF; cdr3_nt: TGTGCCAGCAGACGAACAGGGTTGAGCTACGAGCAGTACTTC
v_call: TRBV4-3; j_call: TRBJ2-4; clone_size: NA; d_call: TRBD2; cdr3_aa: CASSQLAGDGIQYF; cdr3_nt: TGCGCCAGCAGCCAACTAGCGGGAGACGGCATTCAGTACTTC
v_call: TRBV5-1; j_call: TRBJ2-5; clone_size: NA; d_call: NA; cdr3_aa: CASSPGTIKAQETQYF; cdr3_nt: TGCGCCAGCAGCCCCGGGACAATTAAAGCCCAAGAGACCCAGTACTTC
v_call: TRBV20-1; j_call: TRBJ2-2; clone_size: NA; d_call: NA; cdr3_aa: CSASGLKTGELFF; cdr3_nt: TGCAGTGCTAGTGGCCTTAAAACCGGGGAGCTGTTTTTT
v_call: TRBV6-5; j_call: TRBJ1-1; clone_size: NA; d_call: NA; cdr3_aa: CASSYSLNLVGGRTEAFF; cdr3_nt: TGTGCCAGCAGTTACTCTTTAAATTTGGTGGGGGGTCGAACTGAAGCTTTCTTT
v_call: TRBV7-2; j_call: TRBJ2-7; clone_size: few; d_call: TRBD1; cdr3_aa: CASSLPGQATYEQYF; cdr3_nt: TGTGCCAGCAGCTTACCGGGACAGGCCACCTACGAGCAGTACTTC
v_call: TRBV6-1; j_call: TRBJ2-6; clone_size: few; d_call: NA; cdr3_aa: CASSRNSGANVLTF; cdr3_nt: TGTGCCAGCAGTCGGAACTCTGGGGCCAACGTCCTGACTTTC
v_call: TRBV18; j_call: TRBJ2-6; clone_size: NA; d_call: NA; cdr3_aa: CASSPRTGANVLTF; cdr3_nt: TGTGCCAGCTCACCCCGAACTGGGGCCAACGTCCTGACTTTC
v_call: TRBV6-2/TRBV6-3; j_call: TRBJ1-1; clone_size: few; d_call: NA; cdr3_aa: CASSRGEMAEAFF; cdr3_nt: TGTGCCAGCAGCCGGGGGGAGATGGCTGAAGCTTTCTTT
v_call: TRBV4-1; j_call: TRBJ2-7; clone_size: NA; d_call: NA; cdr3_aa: CASSQRDGPYEQYF; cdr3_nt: TGCGCCAGCAGCCAAAGGGACGGGCCTTACGAGCAGTACTTC
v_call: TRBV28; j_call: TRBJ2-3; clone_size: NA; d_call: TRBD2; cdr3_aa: CASSGSGGPDTQYF; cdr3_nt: TGTGCCAGCAGTGGCTCGGGAGGACCAGATACGCAGTATTTT
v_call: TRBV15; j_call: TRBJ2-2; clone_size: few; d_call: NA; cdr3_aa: CATSRESVTANTGELFF; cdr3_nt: TGTGCCACCAGCAGAGAATCAGTGACAGCGAACACCGGGGAGCTGTTTTTT
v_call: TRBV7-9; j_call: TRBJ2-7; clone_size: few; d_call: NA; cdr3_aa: CASSLARSSGAYEQYF; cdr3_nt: TGTGCCAGCAGCTTAGCAAGGAGTTCGGGGGCCTACGAGCAGTACTTC
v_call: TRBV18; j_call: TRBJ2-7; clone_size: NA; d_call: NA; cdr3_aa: CASSPAGAEQYF; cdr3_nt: TGTGCCAGCTCACCTGCCGGGGCCGAGCAGTACTTC
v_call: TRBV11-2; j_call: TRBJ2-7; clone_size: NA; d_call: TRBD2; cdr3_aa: CASTPLSGRAWYEQYF; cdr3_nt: TGTGCCAGCACCCCCCTGAGCGGGAGGGCGTGGTACGAGCAGTACTTC
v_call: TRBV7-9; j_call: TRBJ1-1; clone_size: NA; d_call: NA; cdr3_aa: CASSSPPGGERVTEAFF; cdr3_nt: TGTGCCAGCAGCTCGCCCCCCGGAGGGGAGCGAGTCACTGAAGCTTTCTTT
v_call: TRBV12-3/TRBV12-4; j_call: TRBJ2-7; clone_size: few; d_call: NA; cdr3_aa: CASSSGQGGYEQYF; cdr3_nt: TGTGCCAGCAGTTCAGGGCAGGGGGGCTACGAGCAGTACTTC
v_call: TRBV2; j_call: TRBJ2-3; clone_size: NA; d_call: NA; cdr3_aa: CARQTTPSATDTQYF; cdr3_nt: TGTGCCAGACAAACAACTCCCAGCGCCACAGATACGCAGTATTTT
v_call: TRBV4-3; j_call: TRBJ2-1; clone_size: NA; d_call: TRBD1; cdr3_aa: CASSYRDRGDIEQFF; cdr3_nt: TGCGCCAGCAGCTACCGGGACAGGGGCGACATTGAGCAGTTCTTC
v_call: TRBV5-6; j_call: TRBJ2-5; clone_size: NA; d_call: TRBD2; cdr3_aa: CASSLFQAGETQYF; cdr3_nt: TGTGCCAGCAGCTTGTTCCAAGCGGGGGAGACCCAGTACTTC
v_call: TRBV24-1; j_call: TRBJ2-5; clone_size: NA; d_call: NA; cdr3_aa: CATSDLQGSRETQYF; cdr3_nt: TGTGCCACCAGTGATCTCCAGGGTAGTCGGGAGACCCAGTACTTC
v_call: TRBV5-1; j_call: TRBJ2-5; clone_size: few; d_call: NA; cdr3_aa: CASSLKVQETQYF; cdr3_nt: TGCGCCAGCAGCCTGAAGGTCCAAGAGACCCAGTACTTC
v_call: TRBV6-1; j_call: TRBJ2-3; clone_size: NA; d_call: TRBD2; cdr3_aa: CASSHLSLLAGSTDTQYF; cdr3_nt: TGTGCCAGCAGCCATCTCTCCTTACTAGCGGGTAGCACAGATACGCAGTATTTT
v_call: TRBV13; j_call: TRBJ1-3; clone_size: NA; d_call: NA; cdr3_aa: CASSQRRGGNTIYF; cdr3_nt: TGTGCCAGCAGCCAACGGCGGGGGGGAAACACCATATATTTT
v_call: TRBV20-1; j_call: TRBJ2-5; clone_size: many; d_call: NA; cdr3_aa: CSASLKGTQYF; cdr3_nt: TGCAGTGCTAGCCTAAAAGGGACCCAGTACTTC
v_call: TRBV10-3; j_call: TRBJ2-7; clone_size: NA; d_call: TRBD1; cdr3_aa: CAISESRQGARYEQYF; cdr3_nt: TGTGCCATCAGTGAGTCGAGACAGGGGGCCCGTTACGAGCAGTACTTC
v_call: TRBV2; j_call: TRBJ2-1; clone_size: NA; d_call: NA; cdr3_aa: CASRDSLNEQFF; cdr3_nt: TGTGCCAGCCGGGACTCCCTCAATGAGCAGTTCTTC
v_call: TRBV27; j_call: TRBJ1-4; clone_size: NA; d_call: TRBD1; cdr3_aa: CASSPRGLKTNEKLFF; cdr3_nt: TGTGCCAGCAGTCCCAGGGGGCTGAAGACTAATGAAAAACTGTTTTTT
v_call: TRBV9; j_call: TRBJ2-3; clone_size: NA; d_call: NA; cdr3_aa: CASSADPSFTDTQYF; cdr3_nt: TGTGCCAGCAGCGCCGACCCTAGTTTCACAGATACGCAGTATTTT
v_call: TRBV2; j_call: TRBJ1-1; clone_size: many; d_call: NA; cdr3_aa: CASSVSGIPEAFF; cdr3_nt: TGTGCCAGCAGTGTCTCGGGTATCCCTGAAGCTTTCTTT
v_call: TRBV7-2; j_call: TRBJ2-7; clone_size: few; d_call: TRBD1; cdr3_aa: CASSLTQGRLYEQYF; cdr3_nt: TGTGCCAGCAGCTTAACACAGGGGCGGCTCTACGAGCAGTACTTC
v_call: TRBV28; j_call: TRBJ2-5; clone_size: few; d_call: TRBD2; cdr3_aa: CASSIGTSGQETQYF; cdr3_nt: TGTGCCAGCAGCATAGGGACTAGCGGGCAAGAGACCCAGTACTTC
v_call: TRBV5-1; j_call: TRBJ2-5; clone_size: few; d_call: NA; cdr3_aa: CASSLDKQETQYF; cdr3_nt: TGCGCCAGCAGCTTGGACAAGCAAGAGACCCAGTACTTC
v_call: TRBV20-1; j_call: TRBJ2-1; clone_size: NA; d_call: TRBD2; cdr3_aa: CSARDLVASGGNEQFF; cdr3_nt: TGCAGTGCTAGAGATCTGGTGGCTAGCGGGGGAAATGAGCAGTTCTTC